This TCR beta chain was recorded in a study of cytomegalovirus exposure and HLA in healthy donors. It was with 60 Vbeta and 13 Jbeta primers that the PCR ran. TCRdb's copy holds only in-frame clones and misses some; the assay was immunoSEQ multiplex PCR. The sample includes about 170,000 clones, about 81% of them seen just once. Study findings and constraints: Researchers counted about 150 TCR beta chains as cytomegalovirus-associated. Reportedly, diagnosis of cytomegalovirus status by the classifier showed high specificity and sensitivity. A later analysis linked 15,000 to 20,000 TCR beta sequences to HLA alleles at 0.05 false discovery rate.

The CDR3 covers 16 residues. The germline V gene has CDR1 WNHNN and CDR2 SYGVQD (reference sequence). The trim removed 3 bases at V and 4 bases at J, leaving 8 bases unmatched. A word on this clone: The target antigen is unknown.

J is TRBJ2-1 and V is TRBV10-1; 8 bases match TRBD2. The clonotype comes from a girl aged 2-10 years in good health and CMV-seropositive. The sequencing sample was made of PBMCs. Written as DNA, the CDR3 is TGCGCCAGCAGTGATGTTCCCAGCGGGAGATACAATGAGCAGTTCTTC. Translating gives CASSDVPSGRYNEQFF.